The clone carrying this T cell receptor (beta chain) was picked up a small number of times. Its antigen is not known. Only in-frame clones appear in the TCRdb table, and some are missing; sequencing was by immunoSEQ multiplex PCR. Seen here are about 520 clones, just under 95% observed once, and the top ten hold roughly 5%. This entry comes from a study of tumour-infiltrating T cells in Burkitt lymphoma. As for the study in general: All epidemiological Burkitt lymphoma subtypes were represented in the cohort. The study's findings and limits: Public clonotypes, several, appeared across numerous Burkitt lymphoma patients.

V was trimmed by 3 bases and J by 2 bases, leaving 8 bases between them. The CDR3 covers 13 residues. From germline, CDR1 is MDHEN and CDR2 SYDVKM. Sequencing was done on a sample of tumor tissue. The source of this sequence is a human donor with Burkitt lymphoma. The V call is TRBV28, the J call TRBJ2-7; D ambiguous. Here the CDR3 reads CASSLLGPYEQYF. As DNA, the CDR3 is TGTGCCAGCAGTTTGTTAGGACCCTACGAGCAGTACTTC.